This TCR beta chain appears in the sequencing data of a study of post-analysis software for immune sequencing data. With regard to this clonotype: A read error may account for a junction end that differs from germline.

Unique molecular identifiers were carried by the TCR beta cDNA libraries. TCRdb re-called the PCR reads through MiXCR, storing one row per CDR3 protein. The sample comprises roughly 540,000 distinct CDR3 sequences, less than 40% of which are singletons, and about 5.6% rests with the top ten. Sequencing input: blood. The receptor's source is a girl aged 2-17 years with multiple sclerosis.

The DNA for the CDR3 is TGTGCCACCAGCAGAGCTGACCCCGGGGACTACGGCTACACCTTC. Protein sequence: CATSRADPGDYGYTF. The chain uses TRBV15 and TRBJ1-2; TRBD1 is a possible D gene (5 bases). CDR1 is LNHNV and CDR2 is YYDKDF in the germline V gene (reference sequence). This CDR3 is 15 amino acids long.